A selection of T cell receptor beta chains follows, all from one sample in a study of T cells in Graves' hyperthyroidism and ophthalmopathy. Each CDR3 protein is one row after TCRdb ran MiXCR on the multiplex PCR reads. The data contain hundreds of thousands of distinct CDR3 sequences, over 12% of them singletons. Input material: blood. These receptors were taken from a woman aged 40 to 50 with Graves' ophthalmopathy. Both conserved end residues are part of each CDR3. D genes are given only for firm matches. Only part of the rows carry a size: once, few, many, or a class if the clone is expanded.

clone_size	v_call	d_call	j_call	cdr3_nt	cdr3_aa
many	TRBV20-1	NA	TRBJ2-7	TGCAGTGCTACCCGACAGGCCCTTTGGGAGCAGTACTTC	CSATRQALWEQYF
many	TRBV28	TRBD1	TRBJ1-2	TGTGCCAGCGTACAGGGGCGCTCTAACTATGGCTACACCTTC	CASVQGRSNYGYTF
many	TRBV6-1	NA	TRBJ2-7	TGTGCCAGCAGTCAAACCGACTCGTTCTCCTACGAGCAGTACTTC	CASSQTDSFSYEQYF
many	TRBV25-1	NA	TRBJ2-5	TGTGCCAGCAGGGATATCCAAGAGACCCAGTACTTC	CASRDIQETQYF
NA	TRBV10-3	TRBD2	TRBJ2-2	TGTGCCATCAGTGAGTCGCCGGGACTAGCGGGAGCGGGCGGGGAGCTGTTTTTT	CAISESPGLAGAGGELFF
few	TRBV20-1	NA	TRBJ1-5	TGCAGTGCCGTCGGTCAGGCGGGCAATCAGCCCCAGCATTTT	CSAVGQAGNQPQHF
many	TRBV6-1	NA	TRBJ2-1	TGTGCCAGCAGTCGGGACAACTCCTACAATGAGCAGTTCTTC	CASSRDNSYNEQFF
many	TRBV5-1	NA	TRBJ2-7	TGTGCCAGCAGCTTAGTGGGGCCATCCTACGAGCAGTACTTC	CASSLVGPSYEQYF
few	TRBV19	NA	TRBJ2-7	TGTGCCAGTAGTATAGCCCCTGGGCCCTACGAGCAGTACTTC	CASSIAPGPYEQYF
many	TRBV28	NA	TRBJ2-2	TGTGCCAGCAGTTTATCGCAGGGGGAGCTGTTTTTT	CASSLSQGELFF
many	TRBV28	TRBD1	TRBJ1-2	TGTGCCAGCAGTTCAACCTCAGGGGGATGGGGGGGCTACACCTTC	CASSSTSGGWGGYTF
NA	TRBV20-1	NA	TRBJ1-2	TGCAGTGCGTCCCCCCGGCTGAACTATGGCTACACCTTC	CSASPRLNYGYTF
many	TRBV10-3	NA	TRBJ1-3	TGTGCCATCAGTGAGTCAGGCCAGGGAATCTCTGGAAACACCATATATTTT	CAISESGQGISGNTIYF
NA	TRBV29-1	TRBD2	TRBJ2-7	TGCAGCGTTCGCACGAGCGGGGCACGCTCCTACGAGCAGTACTTC	CSVRTSGARSYEQYF
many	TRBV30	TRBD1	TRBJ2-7	TGTGCCTGGAGTAGGGACAGCACCTACGAGCAGTACTTC	CAWSRDSTYEQYF
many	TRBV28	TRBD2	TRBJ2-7	TGTGCCAGCAGTTTAAGCGGGAGCGGCGAGCAGTACTTC	CASSLSGSGEQYF
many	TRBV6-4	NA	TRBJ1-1	TGTGCCAGCAGTGACTGGGAAGGGACTGAAGCTTTCTTT	CASSDWEGTEAFF
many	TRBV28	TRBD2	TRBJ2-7	TGTGCCAGCAGCCGGATCGGGACTAGCGGTTCCGAGCAGTACTTC	CASSRIGTSGSEQYF
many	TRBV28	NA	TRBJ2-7	TGTGCCAGCAGTTTAGAGCAGAACGAGCAGTACTTC	CASSLEQNEQYF
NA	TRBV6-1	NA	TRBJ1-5	TGTGCCAGCAGCGGATGGGGGGTAATGTCGCAGCCCCAGCATTTT	CASSGWGVMSQPQHF
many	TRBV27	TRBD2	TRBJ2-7	TGTGCCAGCAGTTTTAGCGGGAGGATGCCCTACGAGCAGTACTTC	CASSFSGRMPYEQYF
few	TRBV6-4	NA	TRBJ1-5	TGTGCCAGCAGTACTAGAATCCGCAGGGTGTCGAATAGCAATCAGCCCCAGCATTTT	CASSTRIRRVSNSNQPQHF
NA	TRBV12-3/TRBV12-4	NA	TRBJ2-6	TGTGCCAGCAGTTGGGGCCTGAACGGTCCCGGGGCCAACGTCCTGACTTTC	CASSWGLNGPGANVLTF
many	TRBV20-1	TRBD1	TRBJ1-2	TGCAGTGCTAGAGATAAGAGGGACAGGAGTAACTATGGCTACACCTTC	CSARDKRDRSNYGYTF
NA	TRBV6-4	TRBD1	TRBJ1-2	TGTGCCAGCAGTGACAACAGGGGGCTGACTGGCTACACCTTC	CASSDNRGLTGYTF
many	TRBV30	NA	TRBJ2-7	TGTGCCTGGACCGAGATGGGGGACGAGCAGTACTTC	CAWTEMGDEQYF
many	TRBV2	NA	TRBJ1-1	TGTGCCAGCAGACAAGCGGACACAACGAACACTGAAGCTTTCTTT	CASRQADTTNTEAFF
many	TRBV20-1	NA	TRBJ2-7	TGCAGTGCTAGAGATGGGAGAGGGAACAACGAGCAGTACTTC	CSARDGRGNNEQYF